This TCR beta chain was recorded in a study of blood T cell repertoires in COVID-19. Study context: Some COVID-19 samples were acute and others convalescent; all came from the United States, Italy and Spain. Sample material is recorded as cDNA or gDNA derived from T cells, B-cell-depleted T cells, or PBMCs.

Original data processing: Amplifying reference gene primers gave estimates of nucleated cell counts. TCRdb's copy holds only in-frame clones and misses some; the assay was immunoSEQ multiplex PCR. That table is the source of V, J and clone size, and D and trimming were worked out from the DNA. The table records some 250,000 clones, roughly 77% of them present only once. J gave up 2 bases and V 4 bases, and 14 bases lay outside the gene matches. Germline V CDR1 and CDR2: LGHDT, YNNKEL (reference sequence). CDR3 length equals 18 residues. Sequencing was performed on peripheral blood. The rearrangement joins TRBV3-1 (or the pseudogene TRBV3-2) to TRBJ2-5, with TRBD2 identical over 9 bases. The origin of this receptor is a woman older than 75 with acute or convalescent COVID-19. In DNA, the CDR3 is TGTGCCAGCAGCCTCGGATTAGCGGGGGCCTTGCGACAAGAGACCCAGTACTTC. It yields the protein CASSLGLAGALRQETQYF.